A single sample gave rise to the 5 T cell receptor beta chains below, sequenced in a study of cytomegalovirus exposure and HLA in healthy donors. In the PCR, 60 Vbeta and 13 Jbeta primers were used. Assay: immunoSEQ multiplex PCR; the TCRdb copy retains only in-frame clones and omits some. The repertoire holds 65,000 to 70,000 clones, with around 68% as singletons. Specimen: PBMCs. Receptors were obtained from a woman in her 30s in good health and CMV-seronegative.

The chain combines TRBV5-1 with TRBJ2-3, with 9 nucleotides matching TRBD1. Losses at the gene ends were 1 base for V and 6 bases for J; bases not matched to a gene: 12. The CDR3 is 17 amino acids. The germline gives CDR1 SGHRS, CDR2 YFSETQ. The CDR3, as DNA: TGCGCCAGCAGCTTGCCCGCTTCGGGACAGGGTATGGATACGCAGTATTTT. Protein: CASSLPASGQGMDTQYF.

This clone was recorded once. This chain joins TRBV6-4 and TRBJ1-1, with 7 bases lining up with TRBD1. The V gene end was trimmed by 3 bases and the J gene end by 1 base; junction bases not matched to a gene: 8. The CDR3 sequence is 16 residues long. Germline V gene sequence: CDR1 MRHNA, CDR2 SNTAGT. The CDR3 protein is CASSEAQGRGNTEAFF. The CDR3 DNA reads TGTGCCAGCAGTGAGGCACAGGGGCGAGGGAACACTGAAGCTTTCTTT.

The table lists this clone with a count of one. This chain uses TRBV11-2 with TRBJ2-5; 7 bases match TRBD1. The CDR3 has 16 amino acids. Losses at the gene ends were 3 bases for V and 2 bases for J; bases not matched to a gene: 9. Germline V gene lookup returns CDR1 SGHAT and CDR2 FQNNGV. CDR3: CASSFITGVGQETQYF. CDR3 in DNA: TGTGCCAGCAGCTTCATCACAGGGGTGGGACAAGAGACCCAGTACTTC.

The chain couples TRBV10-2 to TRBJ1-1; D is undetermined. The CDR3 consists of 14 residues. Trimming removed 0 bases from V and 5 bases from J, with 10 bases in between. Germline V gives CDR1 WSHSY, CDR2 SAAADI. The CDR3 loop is CASSESATWTEAFF. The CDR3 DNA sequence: TGCGCCAGCAGTGAGTCCGCAACATGGACTGAAGCTTTCTTT.

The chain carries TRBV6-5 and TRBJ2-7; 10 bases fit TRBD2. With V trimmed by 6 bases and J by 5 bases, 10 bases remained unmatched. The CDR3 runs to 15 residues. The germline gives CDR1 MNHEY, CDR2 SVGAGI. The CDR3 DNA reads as TGTGCCAGCAGGGACCTTAGCGGGGGGTCCCACGAGCAGTACTTC. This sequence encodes CASRDLSGGSHEQYF.